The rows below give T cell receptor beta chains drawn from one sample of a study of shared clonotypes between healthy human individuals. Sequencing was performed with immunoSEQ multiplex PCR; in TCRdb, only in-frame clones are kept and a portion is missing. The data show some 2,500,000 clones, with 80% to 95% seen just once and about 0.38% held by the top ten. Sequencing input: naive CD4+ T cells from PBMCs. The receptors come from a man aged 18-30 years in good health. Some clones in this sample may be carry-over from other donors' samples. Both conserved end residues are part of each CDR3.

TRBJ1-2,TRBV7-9,CASSLLQEVSYGYTF
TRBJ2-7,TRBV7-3,CASSLNGLSYEQYF
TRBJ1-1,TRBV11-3,CASSLVFSGEAFF
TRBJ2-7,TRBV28,CASSPRGSTEQYF
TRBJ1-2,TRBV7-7,CANFDRVCYGYTF
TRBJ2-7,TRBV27,CASRSRGGRVFEQYF
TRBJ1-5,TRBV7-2,CASSSLIGSNQPQHF
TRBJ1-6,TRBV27,CASGSRNSPLHF
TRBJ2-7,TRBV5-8,CASSLVTGWEQYF
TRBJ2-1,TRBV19,CASSTRRGEGVNEQFF
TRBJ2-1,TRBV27,CASSRDMDSPYNEQFF